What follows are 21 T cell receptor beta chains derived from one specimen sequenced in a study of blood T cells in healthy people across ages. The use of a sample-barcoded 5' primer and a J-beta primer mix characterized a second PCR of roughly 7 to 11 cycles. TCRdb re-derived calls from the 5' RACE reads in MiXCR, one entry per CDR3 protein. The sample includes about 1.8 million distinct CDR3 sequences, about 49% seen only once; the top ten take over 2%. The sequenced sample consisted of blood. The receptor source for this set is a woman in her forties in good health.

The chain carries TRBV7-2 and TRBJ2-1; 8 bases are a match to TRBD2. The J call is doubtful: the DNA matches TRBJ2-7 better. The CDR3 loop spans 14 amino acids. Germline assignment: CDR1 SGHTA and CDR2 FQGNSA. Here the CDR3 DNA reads TGTGCCAGCCGGGGGGGTAGCTCCTACAATGAGCAGTACTTC. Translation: CASRGGSSYNEQYF.

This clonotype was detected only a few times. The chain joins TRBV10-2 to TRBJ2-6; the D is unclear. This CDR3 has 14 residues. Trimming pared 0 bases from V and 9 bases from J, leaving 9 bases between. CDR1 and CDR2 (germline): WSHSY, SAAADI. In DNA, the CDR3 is TGCGCCAGCAGTGAGTCGAAGGGTCTCAACGTCCTGACTTTC. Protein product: CASSESKGLNVLTF.

CDR3 region: CASRLGTGQPQHF. CDR3 nucleotides: TGTGCCAGCAGGTTGGGGACTGGGCAGCCCCAGCATTTT. V and J are TRBV6-2 or TRBV6-3 and TRBJ1-5; possible D gene TRBD1, 5 bases. Per the germline V gene, CDR1 is MNHEY and CDR2 is SVGEGT. The V end was cut by 6 bases, the J end by 7 bases, with 13 bases between. The CDR3 extends over 13 amino acids.

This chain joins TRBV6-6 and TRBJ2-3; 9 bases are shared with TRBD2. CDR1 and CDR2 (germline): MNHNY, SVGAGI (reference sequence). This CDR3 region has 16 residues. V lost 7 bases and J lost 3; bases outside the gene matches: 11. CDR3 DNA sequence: TGTGCCAGCACCCCCACCCAGCGGGGGGCGACAGATACGCAGTATTTT. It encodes CASTPTQRGATDTQYF.

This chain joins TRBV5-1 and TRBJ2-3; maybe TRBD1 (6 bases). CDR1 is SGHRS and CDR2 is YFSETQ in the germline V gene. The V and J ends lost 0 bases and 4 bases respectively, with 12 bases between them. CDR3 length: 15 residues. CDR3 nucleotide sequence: TGCGCCAGCAGCTTGGAGGGACACACTTCAGATACGCAGTATTTT. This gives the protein CASSLEGHTSDTQYF.

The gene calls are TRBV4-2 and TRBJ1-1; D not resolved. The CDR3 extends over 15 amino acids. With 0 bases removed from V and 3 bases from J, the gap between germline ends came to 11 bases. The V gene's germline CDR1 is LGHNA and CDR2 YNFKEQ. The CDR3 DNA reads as TGTGCCAGCAGCCAAGAGGAGGCAAAGTACACTGAAGCTTTCTTT. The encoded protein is CASSQEEAKYTEAFF.

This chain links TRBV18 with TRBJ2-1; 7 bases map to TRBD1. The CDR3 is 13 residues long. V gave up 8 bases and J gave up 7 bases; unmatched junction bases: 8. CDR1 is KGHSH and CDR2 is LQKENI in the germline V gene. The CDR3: CASTSTGENEQFF. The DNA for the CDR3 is TGTGCCAGCACTTCCACAGGGGAGAATGAGCAGTTCTTC.

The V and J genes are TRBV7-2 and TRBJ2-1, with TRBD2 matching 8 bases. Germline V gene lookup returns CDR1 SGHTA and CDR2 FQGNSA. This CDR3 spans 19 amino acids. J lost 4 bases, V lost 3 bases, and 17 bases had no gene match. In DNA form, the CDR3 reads TGTGCCAGCAGCTTCCGGGTAGCGGGACGCGCATTGGTATACAATGAGCAGTTCTTC. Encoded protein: CASSFRVAGRALVYNEQFF.

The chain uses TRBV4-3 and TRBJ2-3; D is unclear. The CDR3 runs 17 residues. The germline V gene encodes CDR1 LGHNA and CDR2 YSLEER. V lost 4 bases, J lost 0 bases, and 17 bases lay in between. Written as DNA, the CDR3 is TGCGCCAGCAGCCCTTCTGAAGGCGTGGACAGCACAGATACGCAGTATTTT. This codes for CASSPSEGVDSTDTQYF.

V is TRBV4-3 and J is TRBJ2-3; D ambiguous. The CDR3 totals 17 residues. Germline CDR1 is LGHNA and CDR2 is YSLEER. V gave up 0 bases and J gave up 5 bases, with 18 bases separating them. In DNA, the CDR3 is TGCGCCAGCAGCCAAGATCTCCTGGCGCGCGGAGAAGATACGCAGTATTTT. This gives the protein CASSQDLLARGEDTQYF.

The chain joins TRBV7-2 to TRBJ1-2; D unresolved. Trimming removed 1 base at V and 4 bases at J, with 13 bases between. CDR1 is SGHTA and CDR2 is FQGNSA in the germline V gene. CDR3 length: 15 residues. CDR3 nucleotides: TGTGCCAGCAGCTTAGGAGGGTCCCAAGGCTATGGCTACACCTTC. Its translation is CASSLGGSQGYGYTF.

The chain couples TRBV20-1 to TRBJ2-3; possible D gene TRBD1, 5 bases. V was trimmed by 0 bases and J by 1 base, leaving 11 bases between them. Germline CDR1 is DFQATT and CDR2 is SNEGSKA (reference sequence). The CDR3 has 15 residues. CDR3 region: CSARDWAGRTDTQYF. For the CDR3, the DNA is TGCAGTGCTAGAGATTGGGCAGGGCGCACAGATACGCAGTATTTT.

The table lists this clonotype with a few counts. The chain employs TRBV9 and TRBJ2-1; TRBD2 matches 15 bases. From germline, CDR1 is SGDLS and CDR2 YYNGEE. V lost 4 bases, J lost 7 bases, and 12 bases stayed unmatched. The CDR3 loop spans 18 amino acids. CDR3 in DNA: TGTGCCAGCAGCATAGGACTAGCGGGGGGGCCGGGCCAGAATGAGCAGTTCTTC. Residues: CASSIGLAGGPGQNEQFF.

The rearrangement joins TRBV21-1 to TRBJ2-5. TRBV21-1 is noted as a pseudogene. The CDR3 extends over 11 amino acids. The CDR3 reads CGRNPQETQYF. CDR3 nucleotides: TGTGGACGGAACCCCCAAGAGACCCAGTACTTC.

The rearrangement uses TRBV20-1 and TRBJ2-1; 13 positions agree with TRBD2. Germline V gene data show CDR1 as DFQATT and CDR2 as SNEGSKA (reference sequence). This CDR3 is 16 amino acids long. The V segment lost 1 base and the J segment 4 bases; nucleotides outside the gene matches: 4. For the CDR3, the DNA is TGCAGTGCTAGAGTCCGACTAGCGGGGGGATACAATGAGCAGTTCTTC. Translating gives CSARVRLAGGYNEQFF.

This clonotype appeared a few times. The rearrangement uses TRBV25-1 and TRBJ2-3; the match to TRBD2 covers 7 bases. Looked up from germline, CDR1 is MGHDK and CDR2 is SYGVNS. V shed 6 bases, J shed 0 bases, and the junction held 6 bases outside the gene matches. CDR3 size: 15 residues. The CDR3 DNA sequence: TGTGCCAGCAGGGGGGGGAGATCTAGCACAGATACGCAGTATTTT. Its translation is CASRGGRSSTDTQYF.

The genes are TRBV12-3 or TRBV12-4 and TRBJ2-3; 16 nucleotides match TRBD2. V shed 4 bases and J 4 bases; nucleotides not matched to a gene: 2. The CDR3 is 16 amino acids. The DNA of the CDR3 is TGTGCCAGCAGTTCGGGACTAGCGGGGGGGCCAGATACGCAGTATTTT. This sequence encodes CASSSGLAGGPDTQYF.

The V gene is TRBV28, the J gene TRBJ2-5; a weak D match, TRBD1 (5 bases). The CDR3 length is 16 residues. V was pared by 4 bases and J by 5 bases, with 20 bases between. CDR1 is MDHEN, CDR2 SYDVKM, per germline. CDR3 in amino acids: CASSYQTATNEETQYF. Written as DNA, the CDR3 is TGTGCCAGCAGTTACCAGACAGCTACAAATGAGGAGACCCAGTACTTC.

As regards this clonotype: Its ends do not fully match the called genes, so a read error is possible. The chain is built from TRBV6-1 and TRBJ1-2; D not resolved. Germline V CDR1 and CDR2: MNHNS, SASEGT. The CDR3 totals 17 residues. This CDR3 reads CASSEDGFPSANYGYTF. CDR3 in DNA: TGTGCCAGCAGCGAAGACGGTTTCCCGTCAGCTAACTATGGCTACACCTTC.

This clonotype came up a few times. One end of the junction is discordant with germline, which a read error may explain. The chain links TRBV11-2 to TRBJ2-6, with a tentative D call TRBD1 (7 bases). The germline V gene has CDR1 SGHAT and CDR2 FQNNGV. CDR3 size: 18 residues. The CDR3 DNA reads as TGTGCCAGCAGCTTCCTAGGGGGCATCGGGACTGGGGCTAACGTCCTGACTTTC. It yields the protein CASSFLGGIGTGANVLTF.

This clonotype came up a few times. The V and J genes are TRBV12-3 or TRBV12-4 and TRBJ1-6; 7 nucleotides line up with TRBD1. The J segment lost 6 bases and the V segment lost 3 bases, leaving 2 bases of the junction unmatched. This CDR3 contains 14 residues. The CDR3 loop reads CASSFGTVNSPLHF. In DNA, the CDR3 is TGTGCCAGCAGTTTCGGGACAGTTAATTCACCCCTCCACTTT.